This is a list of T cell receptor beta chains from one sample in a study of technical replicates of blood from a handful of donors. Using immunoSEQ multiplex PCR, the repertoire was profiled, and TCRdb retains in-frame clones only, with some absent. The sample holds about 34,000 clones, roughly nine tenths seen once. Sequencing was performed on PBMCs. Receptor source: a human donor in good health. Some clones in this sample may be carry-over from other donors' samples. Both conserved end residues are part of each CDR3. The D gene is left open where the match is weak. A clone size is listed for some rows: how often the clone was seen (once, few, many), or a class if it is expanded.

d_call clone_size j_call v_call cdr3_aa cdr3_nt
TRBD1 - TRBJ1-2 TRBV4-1 CASSLSGTGAPEVRTF TGCGCCAGCAGCCTTTCCGGGACAGGGGCACCTGAAGTCAGGACCTTC
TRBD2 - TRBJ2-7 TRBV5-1 CASSILAGSSYEQYF TGCGCCAGCAGCATTCTAGCGGGGTCCTCCTACGAGCAGTACTTC
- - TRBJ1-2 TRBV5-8 CASSAQGYYGYTF TGTGCCAGCTCGGCACAGGGTTACTATGGCTACACCTTC
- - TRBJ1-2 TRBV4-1 CASSRIPGWGANYGYTF TGCGCCAGCAGCCGTATCCCCGGTTGGGGCGCCAACTATGGCTACACCTTC
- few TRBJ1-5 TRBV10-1 CATHGGSNQPQHF TGCGCCACCCACGGGGGGTCGAATCAGCCCCAGCATTTT
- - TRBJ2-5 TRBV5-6 CASSFGSPSETQYF TGTGCCAGCAGCTTCGGGTCTCCCTCCGAGACCCAGTACTTC
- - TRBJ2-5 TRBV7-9 CASAISGFRETQYF TGTGCCAGCGCCATTAGCGGCTTCCGAGAGACCCAGTACTTC
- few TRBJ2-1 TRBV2 CASSDGETIYNEQFF TGTGCCAGCAGTGATGGGGAGACGATTTACAATGAGCAGTTCTTC
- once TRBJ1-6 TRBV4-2 CASSRTRDTNSPLHF TGTGCCAGCAGCCGCACCCGGGACACTAATTCACCCCTCCACTTT
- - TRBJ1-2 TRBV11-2 CASSLDRRPVHYGYTF TGTGCCAGCAGCTTAGATCGGAGACCCGTGCACTATGGCTACACCTTC
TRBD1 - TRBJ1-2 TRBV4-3 CASSPGTGGGYGYTF TGCGCCAGCAGCCCGGGGACAGGGGGCGGCTATGGCTACACCTTC
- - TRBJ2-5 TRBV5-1 CASSQRMTGTEGTQYF TGCGCCAGCAGCCAAAGAATGACCGGGACGGAGGGGACCCAGTACTTC
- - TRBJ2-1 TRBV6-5 CASSYEPGLGEQFF TGTGCCAGCAGTTACGAGCCGGGATTGGGGGAGCAGTTCTTC
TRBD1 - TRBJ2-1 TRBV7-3 CASSLSGQGNEQFF TGTGCCAGCAGCTTATCGGGACAGGGCAATGAGCAGTTCTTC
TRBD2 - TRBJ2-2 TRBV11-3 CASSVGLAGGADGELFF TGTGCCAGCAGCGTGGGACTAGCGGGAGGAGCGGACGGGGAGCTGTTTTTT
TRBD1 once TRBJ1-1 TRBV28 CASSRGQSEAFF TGTGCCAGCAGTCGGGGACAGTCTGAAGCTTTCTTT
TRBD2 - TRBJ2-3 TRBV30 CAWSVWAGGSTDTQYF TGTGCCTGGAGTGTTTGGGCGGGAGGGTCAACAGATACGCAGTATTTT
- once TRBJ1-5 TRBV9 CASSPGGNQPQHF TGTGCCAGCAGCCCGGGGGGGAATCAGCCCCAGCATTTT
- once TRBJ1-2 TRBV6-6 CASTYDSYGYTF TGTGCCAGCACCTACGACAGCTATGGCTACACCTTC
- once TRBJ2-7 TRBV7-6 CASSLSGGPYEQYF TGTGCCAGCAGCTTGTCTGGGGGCCCCTACGAGCAGTACTTC
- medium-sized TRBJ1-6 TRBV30 CAWSPPGAENSPLHF TGTGCCTGGAGTCCCCCAGGGGCGGAGAATTCACCCCTCCACTTT
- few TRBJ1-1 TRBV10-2 CASSPGVTEAFF TGCGCCAGCAGTCCCGGGGTGACTGAAGCTTTCTTT
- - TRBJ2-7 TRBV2 CASKDSSYEQYF TGTGCCAGCAAGGACAGCTCCTACGAGCAGTACTTC
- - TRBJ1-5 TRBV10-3 CAISESGRNQPQHF TGTGCCATCAGTGAGTCAGGGAGGAATCAGCCCCAGCATTTT
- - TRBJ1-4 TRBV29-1 CSVTSATNEKLFF TGCAGCGTTACAAGTGCAACTAATGAAAAACTGTTTTTT
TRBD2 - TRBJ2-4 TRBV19 CARRHSREGAENIQYF TGTGCCAGAAGACACAGCAGGGAGGGAGCAGAAAACATTCAGTACTTC
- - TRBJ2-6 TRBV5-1 CASSLGTGNSGANVLTF TGCGCCAGCAGCTTGGGCACAGGGAACTCTGGGGCCAACGTCCTGACTTTC
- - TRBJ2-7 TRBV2 CASSEGPDSYEQYF TGTGCCAGCAGTGAAGGCCCTGACAGCTACGAGCAGTACTTC
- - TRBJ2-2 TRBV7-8 CASSLAYRELFF TGTGCCAGCAGCTTAGCTTACAGGGAGCTGTTTTTT
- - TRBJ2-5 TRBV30 CAWSRGHTETQYF TGTGCCTGGAGTCGTGGACATACGGAGACCCAGTACTTC
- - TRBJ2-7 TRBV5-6 CASSLRRASYEQYF TGTGCCAGCAGCTTGCGGAGGGCGTCCTACGAGCAGTACTTC
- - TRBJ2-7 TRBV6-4 CASSDNPRLSYEQYF TGTGCCAGCAGTGACAACCCCAGGCTCTCCTACGAGCAGTACTTC
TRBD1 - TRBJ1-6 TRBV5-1 CASSLSVRDRGGSPLHF TGCGCCAGCAGCTTGTCGGTCCGGGACAGGGGAGGATCACCCCTCCACTTT
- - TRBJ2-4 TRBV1 CTSSQASRETAKNIQYF TGCACCAGCAGCCAAGCGTCGCGGGAGACAGCCAAAAACATTCAGTACTTC
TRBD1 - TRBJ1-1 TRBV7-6 CASSYRAPSTGQRNTEAFF TGTGCCAGCAGCTACAGAGCTCCCTCAACGGGACAGAGGAACACTGAAGCTTTCTTT
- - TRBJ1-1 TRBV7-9 CASSLVAGTEAFF TGTGCCAGCAGCTTAGTGGCGGGCACTGAAGCTTTCTTT
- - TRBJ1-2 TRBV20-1 CSARDAGGDTF TGCAGTGCTAGAGACGCCGGGGGTGACACCTTC
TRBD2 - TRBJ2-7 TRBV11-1 CASSLGPGGEQYF TGTGCCAGCAGCTTAGGGCCGGGGGGCGAGCAGTACTTC
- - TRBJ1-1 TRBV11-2 CASSLSSAGVMGTEAFF TGTGCCAGCAGCTTAAGTTCCGCAGGGGTCATGGGCACTGAAGCTTTCTTT
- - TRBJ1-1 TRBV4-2 CASRLQRNTEAFF TGTGCCAGCAGATTACAGAGAAACACTGAAGCTTTCTTT